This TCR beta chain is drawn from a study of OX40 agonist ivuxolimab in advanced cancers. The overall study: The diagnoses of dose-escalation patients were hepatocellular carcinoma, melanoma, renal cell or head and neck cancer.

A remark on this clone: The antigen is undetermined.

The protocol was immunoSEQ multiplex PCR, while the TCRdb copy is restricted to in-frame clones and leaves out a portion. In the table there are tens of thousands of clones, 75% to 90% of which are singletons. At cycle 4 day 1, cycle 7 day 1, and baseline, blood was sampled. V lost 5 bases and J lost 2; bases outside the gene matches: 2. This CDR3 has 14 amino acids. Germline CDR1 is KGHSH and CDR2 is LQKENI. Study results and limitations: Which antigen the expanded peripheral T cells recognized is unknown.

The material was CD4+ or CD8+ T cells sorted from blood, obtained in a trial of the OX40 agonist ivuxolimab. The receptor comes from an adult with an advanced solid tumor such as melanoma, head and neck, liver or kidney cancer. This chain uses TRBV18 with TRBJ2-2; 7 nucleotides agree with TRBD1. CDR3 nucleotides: TGTGCCAGCTCAGGGACAGTCAACACCGGGGAGCTGTTTTTT. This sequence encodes CASSGTVNTGELFF.